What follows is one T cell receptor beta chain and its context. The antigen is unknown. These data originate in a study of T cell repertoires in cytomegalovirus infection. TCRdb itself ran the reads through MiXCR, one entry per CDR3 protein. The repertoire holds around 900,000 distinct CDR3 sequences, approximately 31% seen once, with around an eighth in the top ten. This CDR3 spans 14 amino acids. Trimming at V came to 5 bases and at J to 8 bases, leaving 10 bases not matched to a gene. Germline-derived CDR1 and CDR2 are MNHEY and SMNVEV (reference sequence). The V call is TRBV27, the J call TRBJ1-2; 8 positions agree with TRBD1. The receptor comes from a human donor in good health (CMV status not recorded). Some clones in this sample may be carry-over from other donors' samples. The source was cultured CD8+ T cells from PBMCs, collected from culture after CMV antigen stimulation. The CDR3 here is CASSASTGAKGYTF. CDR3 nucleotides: TGTGCCAGCAGTGCTTCGACAGGGGCAAAAGGCTACACCTTC.